What follows is one TCR beta chain and its context. The sample originates from a study of monozygotic twins with inflammatory bowel disease. The germline CDR1 and CDR2 sequences are MGHRA and YSYEKL. This CDR3 spans 15 amino acids. One entry per CDR3 protein, without DNA, is what TCRdb gives after re-calling the 5' RACE reads. This sample's table reports some 200,000 distinct CDR3 sequences. This receptor was obtained from a human donor with ulcerative colitis or Crohn's disease, or a healthy co-twin of an affected twin (not recorded which). V and J are TRBV4-1 and TRBJ1-6; with no DNA, the TCRdb D assignment of TRBD1 cannot be verified. Sample: blood. CDR3 residues: CASSHQRDNLSPLHF.